Following are 20 T cell receptor beta chains from one sample sequenced in a study of T cells after posttransplantation cyclophosphamide. Using immunoSEQ multiplex PCR, the repertoire was profiled, and TCRdb retains in-frame clones only, with some absent. The profile shows about 52,000 clones, approximately 94% of them singletons. The sample comprised PBMCs. These receptor sequences come from a woman under 40 in good health and a related stem cell transplant donor.

The chain has TRBV11-2 and TRBJ1-6, with unresolved D. The CDR3 runs 15 residues. Trimming took 4 bases from V and 7 from J, leaving 14 bases between them. Germline V gives CDR1 SGHAT, CDR2 FQNNGV. The CDR3 here is CASSSDYRGNSPLHF. In nucleotides, the CDR3 is TGTGCCAGCAGCTCCGACTATCGAGGGAATTCACCCCTCCACTTT.

This clone occurred once. The chain couples TRBV4-1 to TRBJ2-4; no clear D. The germline V and J ends were trimmed by 0 bases and 6 bases, with 12 bases remaining between them. Germline V gene lookup returns CDR1 MGHRA and CDR2 YSYEKL. CDR3 length: 15 residues. In DNA, the CDR3 is TGCGCCAGCAGCCAAGATCCCCTGGTCGGAAACATTCAGTACTTC. Protein: CASSQDPLVGNIQYF.

The gene calls are TRBV5-1 and TRBJ2-2; TRBD1 is a possible D gene (5 bases). Germline loops: CDR1 SGHRS, CDR2 YFSETQ. Trimming cost V 0 bases and J 6 bases, with 15 bases left between them. This CDR3 region has 16 residues. This chain's CDR3 is CASSLASGMSSGELFF. The CDR3, as DNA: TGCGCCAGCAGCTTGGCTTCAGGGATGTCCTCCGGGGAGCTGTTTTTT.

The chain couples TRBV7-3 to TRBJ1-1; D uncertain. The ends were cut back, 3 bases at V and 5 bases at J, with 10 bases in the middle. The CDR3 length is 13 residues. Germline V gene sequence: CDR1 SGHTA, CDR2 FQGTGA. The CDR3 loop reads CASSLERGTEAFF. DNA for the CDR3: TGTGCCAGCAGCTTGGAACGGGGAACTGAAGCTTTCTTT. Together with reference TRBV7-3 and TRBJ1-1, the CDR3 gives the full variable domain: GAGVSQTPSNKVTEKGKYVELRCDPISGHTALYWYRQSLGQGPEFLIYFQGTGAADDSGLPNDRFFAVRPEGSVSTLKIQRTERGDSAVYLCASSLERGTEAFFGQGTRLTVV.

A few counts support this clone. V usage is TRBV6-5 and J usage is TRBJ1-1; 8 bases match TRBD1. With 7 bases clipped from V and 1 base from J, the junction kept 5 bases outside the gene matches. The CDR3 is 14 residues long. In germline, CDR1 is MNHEY, CDR2 SVGAGI. The CDR3, as DNA: TGTGCCAGCACCGGGACAGGTTCGAACACTGAAGCTTTCTTT. Translation: CASTGTGSNTEAFF.

J is TRBJ2-7 and V is TRBV7-2; TRBD2 matches 10 bases. The CDR3 consists of 16 residues. V trimming: 3 bases; J trimming: 0 bases; junction bases outside the gene matches: 5. Germline V gives CDR1 SGHTA, CDR2 FQGNSA. The CDR3 bases are TGTGCCAGCAGCTTCCTACTAGCGGGGAACTCCTACGAGCAGTACTTC. This sequence encodes CASSFLLAGNSYEQYF.

The chain employs TRBV19 and TRBJ1-3; the D gene is possibly TRBD1 (6 bases). V was pared by 7 bases and J by 2 bases, with 12 bases between. CDR1 and CDR2 (germline): LNHDA, SQIVND (reference sequence). The CDR3 spans 14 residues. CDR3 DNA: TGTGCCAGTACCCTGGACAGAACTGGAAACACCATATATTTT. This encodes CASTLDRTGNTIYF.

This clone came up once. V gene TRBV4-2 combines with J gene TRBJ1-4, with 10 bases matching TRBD1. Germline loops: CDR1 LGHNA, CDR2 YNFKEQ. The trim removed 0 bases at V and 7 bases at J, leaving 11 bases unmatched. This CDR3 has 18 residues. The CDR3, as DNA: TGTGCCAGCAGCCAAGAGCCCGACAGGGGGCTATTGGGTGAAAAACTGTTTTTT. Amino acid sequence: CASSQEPDRGLLGEKLFF.

The V call is TRBV5-4, the J call TRBJ1-6, with a possible D match to TRBD1 (6 bases). The germline CDR1 and CDR2 sequences are SGHNT and YYREEE (reference sequence). V gave up 0 bases and J gave up 7 bases, with 8 bases separating them. The CDR3 length is 14 residues. This chain's CDR3 is CASSLDRVNSPLHF. For the CDR3, the DNA is TGTGCCAGCAGCTTGGACAGGGTCAATTCACCCCTCCACTTT.

This chain links TRBV7-3 with TRBJ2-1; D not resolved. The CDR3 totals 14 residues. Germline loops: CDR1 SGHTA, CDR2 FQGTGA. V lost 0 bases, J lost 4 bases, and 7 bases lay in between. CDR3 bases: TGTGCCAGCAGCTTAACCGGCGGATACAATGAGCAGTTCTTC. Protein sequence: CASSLTGGYNEQFF.

This chain connects TRBV5-5 to TRBJ1-1; TRBD1 agrees at 10 bases. Germline V gene data show CDR1 as SGHKS and CDR2 as YYEKEE (reference sequence). This CDR3 spans 19 amino acids. The V segment lost 0 bases and the J segment 0 bases; nucleotides outside the gene matches: 11. The CDR3 loop is CASSLAHGTGDHMNTEAFF. Here the CDR3 DNA reads TGTGCCAGCAGCTTGGCCCACGGGACAGGGGACCACATGAACACTGAAGCTTTCTTT.

This chain links TRBV18 with TRBJ1-5; possibly TRBD1 for D (6 bases). This CDR3 region has 14 residues. Trimming cost V 5 bases and J 4 bases, with 12 bases left between them. Germline V gene lookup returns CDR1 KGHSH and CDR2 LQKENI. The CDR3 loop is CASSAQGKNQPQHF. CDR3 sequence (DNA): TGTGCCAGCTCAGCTCAGGGGAAAAATCAGCCCCAGCATTTT.

This CDR3 reads CASSRTGRTGELFF. In DNA, the CDR3 is TGCGCCAGCAGCCGGACAGGGCGAACCGGGGAGCTGTTTTTT. J is TRBJ2-2 and V is TRBV5-1; 8 nucleotides match TRBD1. The germline V gene has CDR1 SGHRS and CDR2 YFSETQ. V lost 4 bases to trimming and J lost 5 bases; unmatched junction nucleotides: 4. The length of the CDR3 is 14 residues.

This chain uses TRBV4-2 with TRBJ2-7; 16 nucleotides line up with TRBD2. This CDR3 is 16 amino acids long. CDR1 is LGHNA, CDR2 YNFKEQ, per germline. Germline trimming cut 3 bases from V and 4 bases from J; bases unmatched to any gene: 3. The CDR3 DNA is TGTGCCAGCAGCCAGGGGACTAGCGGGGGGGGGTACGAGCAGTACTTC. Translating gives CASSQGTSGGGYEQYF.

The chain carries TRBV28 and TRBJ1-1; D is possibly TRBD1 (5 bases). Germline CDR1 reads MDHEN; CDR2 reads SYDVKM. The CDR3 is 15 amino acids. V was cut by 0 bases and J by 6 bases, with 14 bases left in between. The CDR3 region is CASSLWGWGVAEAFF. The DNA of the CDR3 is TGTGCCAGCAGTTTATGGGGGTGGGGCGTCGCTGAAGCTTTCTTT.

The V gene is TRBV7-9, the J gene TRBJ2-5, with a possible D match to TRBD2 (6 bases). Germline V lookup: CDR1 SEHNR, CDR2 FQNEAQ (reference sequence). CDR3 length: 11 residues. DNA of the CDR3: TGTGGGTCGGGGGTGCAAGAGACCCAGTACTTC. This codes for CGSGVQETQYF.

CDR3 sequence reads: CASSIPDRNQPQHF. DNA of the CDR3: TGTGCCAGCAGTATCCCGGACAGAAATCAGCCCCAGCATTTT. V gene TRBV6-6 combines with J gene TRBJ1-5, with D possibly matching TRBD1 (6 bases). The V end lost 5 bases, the J end lost 4 bases, and 12 bases lay between the germline ends. Germline V CDR1 and CDR2: MNHNY, SVGAGI (reference sequence). The CDR3 has 14 amino acids.

This chain connects TRBV9 to TRBJ1-4; maybe TRBD1 (5 bases). Germline CDR1 SGDLS, CDR2 YYNGEE. There are 15 residues in the CDR3. Trimming took 2 bases from V and 7 from J, leaving 15 bases between them. The CDR3 region is CASSVGGGSGEKLFF. The CDR3 DNA reads as TGTGCCAGCAGCGTCGGGGGAGGGTCGGGTGAAAAACTGTTTTTT.

V gene TRBV6-5 combines with J gene TRBJ2-3; perhaps TRBD2 as D (6 bases). The germline gives CDR1 MNHEY, CDR2 SVGAGI. V was clipped by 4 bases and J by 0 bases, with 8 bases between them. The CDR3 is 14 residues long. The CDR3 reads CASSSGLSTDTQYF. CDR3 DNA: TGTGCCAGCAGTTCGGGACTTAGCACAGATACGCAGTATTTT.

The chain recombines TRBV21-1 with TRBJ2-2; the table calls TRBD2, which could not be checked here. TRBV21-1 is described as a pseudogene. This CDR3 contains 16 residues. For the CDR3, the DNA is TGTGCCAGCAGCAAAGGGTCCCACACTAGGCCCGGGGAGCTGTTTTTT. It yields the protein CASSKGSHTRPGELFF.